Below are 5 T cell receptor beta chains sequenced from a single sample in a study of cytotoxic CD8 clonotypes in ibrutinib-treated CLL. Sequencing used immunoSEQ multiplex PCR; TCRdb keeps in-frame clones, though not all of them. Counted here are about 160,000 clones, about 88% occurring once; the ten biggest clones make up 3% to 3.5%. The sequencing used PBMCs, collected at disease progression, from a patient treated with ibrutinib. The origin of the receptors is a human donor with chronic lymphocytic leukemia.

The chain employs TRBV27 and TRBJ2-1, with 7 bases that match TRBD2. This CDR3 comprises 15 residues. V shed 3 bases, J shed 5 bases, and the junction held 7 bases outside the gene matches. The germline CDR1 and CDR2 sequences are MNHEY and SMNVEV (reference sequence). As DNA, the CDR3 is TGTGCCAGCAGTTTGGTAGCGGGCTTCGACAATGAGCAGTTCTTC. Encoded protein: CASSLVAGFDNEQFF.

This sequence joins TRBV5-1 and TRBJ2-1; D may match TRBD1 or TRBD2 (6 bases each). V was pared by 4 bases and J by 8 bases, with 25 bases between. The CDR3 is 17 amino acids. CDR1 and CDR2 from the germline V gene are SGHRS and YFSETQ. The CDR3 protein is CASSVNAGTSGFDEQFF. DNA for the CDR3: TGCGCCAGCAGCGTAAATGCTGGGACAAGCGGGTTCGATGAGCAGTTCTTC.

This clone was counted a few times. This chain uses TRBV19 with TRBJ1-1; 9 positions agree with TRBD1. The CDR3 contains 15 residues. V was clipped by 7 bases and J by 6 bases; unmatched bases: 12. Germline V lookup: CDR1 LNHDA, CDR2 SQIVND (reference sequence). The CDR3 sequence is CASNNPGQGPSEAFF. CDR3 sequence (DNA): TGTGCCAGTAATAATCCGGGACAGGGTCCCTCTGAAGCTTTCTTT.

The genes are TRBV23-1 and TRBJ1-1; D is ambiguous. TRBV23-1 counts as an open reading frame of uncertain function. The CDR3 has 14 residues. Trimming stripped 4 bases from V and 1 base from J, with 10 bases between. The CDR3 region has the DNA TGCGCCAGCAGTCCACACCAGCGGAACACTGAAGCTTTCTTT. It translates to CASSPHQRNTEAFF.

This clone has just one count. This rearrangement joins TRBV5-1 to TRBJ2-2, with D uncertain. The CDR3 length is 15 residues. V was cut by 0 bases and J by 1 base, with 7 bases left in between. The germline gives CDR1 SGHRS, CDR2 YFSETQ. For the CDR3, the DNA is TGCGCCAGCAGCTTGGTATCCCAGAACACCGGGGAGCTGTTTTTT. It codes for CASSLVSQNTGELFF. Drawing the rest from reference TRBV5-1 and TRBJ2-2, the complete variable domain is KAGVTQTPRYLIKTRGQQVTLSCSPISGHRSVSWYQQTPGQGLQFLFEYFSETQRNKGNFPGRFSGRQFSNSRSEMNVSTLELGDSALYLCASSLVSQNTGELFFGEGSRLTVL.